One and the same sample provided the 9 T cell receptor beta chains below, sequenced in a study of blood T cell repertoires in COVID-19. This table comes from immunoSEQ multiplex PCR, and its TCRdb copy is limited to in-frame clones, with some not included. The data show about 300,000 clones, roughly 85% seen once. Sample: PBMCs or T cells enriched from blood (not recorded which). Receptor source: a woman aged 45-60 years who had recovered from COVID-19.

The CDR3 spells CASSHGRGQPSHEQYF. CDR3 sequence (DNA): TGCGCCAGCAGTCATGGTAGAGGGCAACCCAGCCACGAGCAGTACTTC. This chain uses TRBV23-1 with TRBJ2-7; D is perhaps TRBD2 (5 bases). TRBV23-1 is marked as an open reading frame, function uncertain. With 3 bases removed from V and 5 bases from J, the gap between germline ends came to 20 bases. The CDR3 is 16 amino acids.

CDR3 coding DNA: TGCGCCAGCAGCTTAGACAGCTTGCGGACCGGGGAGCTGTTTTTT. Translated: CASSLDSLRTGELFF. The rearrangement links TRBV5-1 to TRBJ2-2; TRBD1 might be the D (5 bases). This CDR3 has 15 amino acids. Deletions cut 2 bases from V and 5 bases from J, with 13 bases between. Looked up from germline, CDR1 is SGHRS and CDR2 is YFSETQ.

The V call is TRBV29-1, the J call TRBJ1-3, with D maybe TRBD1 (5 bases). The germline CDR1 and CDR2 sequences are SQVTM and ANQGSEA. V lost 7 bases and J 0 bases, leaving 13 bases between the germline ends. CDR3 length: 14 residues. CDR3 sequence (DNA): TGCAGCGCGGTCAGGGCGGACTCTGGAAACACCATATATTTT. Translation: CSAVRADSGNTIYF.

This chain's CDR3 is CASSSELASGELFF. The CDR3 DNA sequence: TGTGCCAGCTCATCGGAACTAGCGTCCGGGGAGCTGTTTTTT. The rearrangement joins TRBV18 to TRBJ2-2; TRBD2 matches at 7 bases. Trimming cost V 5 bases and J 6 bases; bases outside gene matches: 6. Germline CDR1 is KGHSH and CDR2 is LQKENI. This CDR3 comprises 14 residues.

The gene calls are TRBV2 and TRBJ2-3; 13 bases agree with TRBD2. Losses at the gene ends were 1 base for V and 5 bases for J; bases not matched to a gene: 3. This CDR3 is built from 16 residues. Germline values: CDR1 SNHLY, CDR2 FYNNEI. The CDR3 loop reads CASSEGTSGSLDTQYF. The DNA for the CDR3 is TGTGCCAGCAGTGAAGGGACTAGCGGGAGTTTAGATACGCAGTATTTT.

This CDR3 is CASKRSNQETQYF. In nucleotides, the CDR3 is TGTGCCAGCAAGAGGTCAAACCAAGAGACCCAGTACTTC. This chain links TRBV6-6 with TRBJ2-5; D uncertain. CDR1 MNHNY and CDR2 SVGAGI come from the germline V gene (reference sequence). There are 13 residues in the CDR3. V lost 7 bases and J 0 bases, leaving 9 bases between the germline ends.

This clone has a single count. V usage is TRBV14 and J usage is TRBJ2-1; 8 bases align to TRBD2. Trimming took 2 bases from V and 3 from J; bases not matched to a gene: 3. The CDR3 has 15 residues. Germline CDR1 is SGHDN and CDR2 is FVKESK. This chain's CDR3 is CASSQFAGGYNEQFF. The CDR3, as DNA: TGTGCCAGCAGCCAATTCGCGGGGGGCTACAATGAGCAGTTCTTC.

The chain links TRBV7-9 to TRBJ1-2; a weak D match, TRBD1 (5 bases). CDR3 size: 13 residues. Germline values: CDR1 SEHNR, CDR2 FQNEAQ (reference sequence). Deletions cut 2 bases from V and 1 base from J, with 5 bases between. The DNA for the CDR3 is TGTGCCAGCAGCTTACAGGGTAACTATGGCTACACCTTC. As protein: CASSLQGNYGYTF.

V gene TRBV19 combines with J gene TRBJ2-1, with D maybe TRBD2 (6 bases). V was pared by 9 bases and J by 2 bases, with 17 bases between. This CDR3 is 15 amino acids long. Germline CDR1 and CDR2: LNHDA and SQIVND (reference sequence). The CDR3 loop reads CASRPGGNPYNEQFF. The CDR3 DNA is TGTGCCAGCCGACCTGGGGGGAACCCCTACAATGAGCAGTTCTTC. Supplemented by reference TRBV19 and TRBJ2-1, the full variable domain reads DGGITQSPKYLFRKEGQNVTLSCEQNLNHDAMYWYRQDPGQGLRLIYYSQIVNDFQKGDIAEGYSVSREKKESFPLTVTSAQKNPTAFYLCASRPGGNPYNEQFFGPGTRLTVL.